The 5 T cell receptor beta chains below all came from one sample that was sequenced in a study of control samples from healthy donors and cancer patients. Profiling relied on immunoSEQ multiplex PCR, and the TCRdb table lists in-frame clones only, not all of them. This table holds 50,000 or so clones, 95% to 97% found once. The material sequenced was blood. The receptor set was obtained from a woman under 30 in good health.

The J gene is TRBJ1-2, the V gene TRBV7-9; D not certain. Per the germline V gene, CDR1 is SEHNR and CDR2 is FQNEAQ (reference sequence). The CDR3 contains 12 residues. V was shortened by 4 bases and J by 4 bases, with 7 bases between the two germline ends. CDR3 sequence: CASSSTVYGYTF. The CDR3 nucleotides are TGTGCCAGCAGCTCAACAGTCTATGGCTACACCTTC.

The chain recombines TRBV19 with TRBJ1-5, with no clear D. The CDR3 extends over 16 amino acids. Trimming cost V 0 bases and J 4 bases, with 13 bases left between them. Germline-derived CDR1 and CDR2 are LNHDA and SQIVND (reference sequence). CDR3 bases: TGTGCCAGTAGTATAGATAGGGTGCGGGCGAATCAGCCCCAGCATTTT. Amino acid sequence: CASSIDRVRANQPQHF.

The chain joins TRBV9 to TRBJ2-2; TRBD1 aligns across 8 bases. The CDR3 has 15 residues. The germline CDR1 and CDR2 sequences are SGDLS and YYNGEE. The J segment lost 6 bases and the V segment lost 1 base, leaving 5 bases of the junction unmatched. DNA for the CDR3: TGTGCCAGCAGCGTATACAGGGGGAAGGCCGGGGAGCTGTTTTTT. Protein product: CASSVYRGKAGELFF.

This rearrangement joins TRBV27 to TRBJ2-3; maybe TRBD2 (5 bases). The CDR3 loop spans 14 amino acids. V lost 4 bases to trimming and J lost 9 bases, with 17 bases between them. CDR1 is MNHEY, CDR2 SMNVEV, per germline (reference sequence). CDR3 sequence: CASSSWAFRGTQYF. In DNA form, the CDR3 reads TGTGCCAGCAGTTCGTGGGCCTTCCGAGGGACGCAGTATTTT.

The chain links TRBV19 to TRBJ1-5; TRBD1 agrees at 10 bases. Germline V lookup: CDR1 LNHDA, CDR2 SQIVND (reference sequence). Trimming removed 8 bases from V and 0 bases from J; junction bases left unmatched: 16. The CDR3 has 19 residues. The chain's CDR3 is CASSRTGTGDIYSNQPQHF. The CDR3 coding sequence is TGTGCCAGTTCTCGTACTGGGACAGGGGATATCTATAGCAATCAGCCCCAGCATTTT. The whole variable domain, remainder taken from reference TRBV19 and TRBJ1-5, is DGGITQSPKYLFRKEGQNVTLSCEQNLNHDAMYWYRQDPGQGLRLIYYSQIVNDFQKGDIAEGYSVSREKKESFPLTVTSAQKNPTAFYLCASSRTGTGDIYSNQPQHFGDGTRLSIL.